The clone carrying this TCR beta chain was seen once. This entry belongs to a study of shared clonotypes between healthy human individuals. From CD4+ cells came CD45RA+ naive and CD45RA-negative memory subsets. Execution of the assay was at deep level. The assay was immunoSEQ multiplex PCR, and TCRdb's table has in-frame clones only and misses some. The table lists 2,500,000 or so clones, 90% to 95% of them singletons. This CDR3 contains 14 residues. V was clipped by 6 bases and J by 5 bases; unmatched bases: 6. Germline loops: CDR1 SGHRS, CDR2 YFSETQ. The rearrangement joins TRBV5-1 to TRBJ2-2; 8 bases agree with TRBD2. The sequenced sample consisted of naive CD4+ T cells from PBMCs. Subset indicated: CD45RA+ positively selected. This sequence was found in a man aged 18 to 30 in good health. Some clones in this sample may be carry-over from other donors' samples. In nucleotides, the CDR3 is TGCGCCAGCACCTTAGTAGCGGGGACCGGGGAGCTGTTTTTT. This encodes CASTLVAGTGELFF.